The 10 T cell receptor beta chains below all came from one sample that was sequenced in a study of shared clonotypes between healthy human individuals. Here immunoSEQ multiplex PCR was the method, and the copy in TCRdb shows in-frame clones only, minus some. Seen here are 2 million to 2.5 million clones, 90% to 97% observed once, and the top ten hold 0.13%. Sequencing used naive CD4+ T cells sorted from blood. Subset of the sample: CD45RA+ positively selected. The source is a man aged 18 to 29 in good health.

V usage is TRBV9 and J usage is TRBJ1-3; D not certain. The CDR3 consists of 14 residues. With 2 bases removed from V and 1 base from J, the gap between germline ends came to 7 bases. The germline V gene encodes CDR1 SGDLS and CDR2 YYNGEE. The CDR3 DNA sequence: TGTGCCAGCAGCGTTTCATCTTCTGGAAACACCATATATTTT. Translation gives CASSVSSSGNTIYF.

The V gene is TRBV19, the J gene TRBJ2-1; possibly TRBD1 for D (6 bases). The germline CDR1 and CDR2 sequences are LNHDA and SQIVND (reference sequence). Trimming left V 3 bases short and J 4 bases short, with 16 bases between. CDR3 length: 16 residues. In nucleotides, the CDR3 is TGTGCCAGTAGTATTAGTTTCGGGACACCTTACAATGAGCAGTTCTTC. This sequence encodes CASSISFGTPYNEQFF. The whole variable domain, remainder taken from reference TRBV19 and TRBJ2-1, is DGGITQSPKYLFRKEGQNVTLSCEQNLNHDAMYWYRQDPGQGLRLIYYSQIVNDFQKGDIAEGYSVSREKKESFPLTVTSAQKNPTAFYLCASSISFGTPYNEQFFGPGTRLTVL.

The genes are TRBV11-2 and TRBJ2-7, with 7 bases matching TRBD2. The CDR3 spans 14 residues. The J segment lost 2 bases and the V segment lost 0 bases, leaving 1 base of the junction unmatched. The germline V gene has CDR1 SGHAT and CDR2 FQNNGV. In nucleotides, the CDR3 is TGTGCCAGCAGCTTAGACGGGGGGACCTACGAGCAGTACTTC. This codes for CASSLDGGTYEQYF.

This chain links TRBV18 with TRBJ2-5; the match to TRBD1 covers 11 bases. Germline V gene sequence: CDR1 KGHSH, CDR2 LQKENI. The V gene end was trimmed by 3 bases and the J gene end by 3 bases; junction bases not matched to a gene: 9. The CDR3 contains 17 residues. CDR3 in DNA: TGTGCCAGCTCACCCAGACGCCGGGACAGGGGGGAAGAGACCCAGTACTTC. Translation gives CASSPRRRDRGEETQYF.

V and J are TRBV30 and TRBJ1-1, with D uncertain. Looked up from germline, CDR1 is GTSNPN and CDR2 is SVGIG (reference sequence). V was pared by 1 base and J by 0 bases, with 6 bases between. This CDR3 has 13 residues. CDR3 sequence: CAWSAQLNTEAFF. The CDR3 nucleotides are TGTGCCTGGAGTGCACAGCTGAACACTGAAGCTTTCTTT.

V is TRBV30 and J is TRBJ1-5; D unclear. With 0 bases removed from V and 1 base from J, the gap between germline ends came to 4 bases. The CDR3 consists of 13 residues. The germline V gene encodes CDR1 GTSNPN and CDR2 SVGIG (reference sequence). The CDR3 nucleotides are TGTGCCTGGAGTGTCGAGAGCAATCAGCCCCAGCATTTT. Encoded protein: CAWSVESNQPQHF.

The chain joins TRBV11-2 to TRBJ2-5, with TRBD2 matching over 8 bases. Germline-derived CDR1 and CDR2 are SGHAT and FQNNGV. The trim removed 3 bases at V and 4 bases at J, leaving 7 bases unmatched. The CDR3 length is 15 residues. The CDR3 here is CASSFSSGRSETQYF. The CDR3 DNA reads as TGTGCCAGCAGCTTTAGCAGCGGGAGATCAGAGACCCAGTACTTC. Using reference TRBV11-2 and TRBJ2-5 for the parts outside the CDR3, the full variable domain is EAGVAQSPRYKIIEKRQSVAFWCNPISGHATLYWYQQILGQGPKLLIQFQNNGVVDDSQLPKDRFSAERLKGVDSTLKIQPAKLEDSAVYLCASSFSSGRSETQYFGPGTRLLVL.

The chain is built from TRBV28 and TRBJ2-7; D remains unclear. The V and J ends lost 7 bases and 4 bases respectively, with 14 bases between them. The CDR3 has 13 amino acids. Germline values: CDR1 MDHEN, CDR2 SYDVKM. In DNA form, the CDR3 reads TGTGCCAGCACCCTCCGGTCCCGGTACGAGCAGTACTTC. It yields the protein CASTLRSRYEQYF.

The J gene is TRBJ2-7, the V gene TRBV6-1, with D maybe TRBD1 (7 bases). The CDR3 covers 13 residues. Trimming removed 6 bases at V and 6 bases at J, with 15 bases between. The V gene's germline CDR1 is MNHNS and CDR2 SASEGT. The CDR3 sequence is CASRPGQTSEQYF. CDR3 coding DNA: TGTGCCAGCAGACCGGGACAGACTAGCGAGCAGTACTTC.

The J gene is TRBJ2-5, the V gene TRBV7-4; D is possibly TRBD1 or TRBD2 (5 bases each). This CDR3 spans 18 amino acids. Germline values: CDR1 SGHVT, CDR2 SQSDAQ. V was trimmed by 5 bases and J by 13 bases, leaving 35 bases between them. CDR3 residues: CASSITARPGPSEDRRYF. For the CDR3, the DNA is TGTGCCAGCAGCATCACCGCGCGACCGGGACCCTCCGAGGACCGGAGGTACTTC.